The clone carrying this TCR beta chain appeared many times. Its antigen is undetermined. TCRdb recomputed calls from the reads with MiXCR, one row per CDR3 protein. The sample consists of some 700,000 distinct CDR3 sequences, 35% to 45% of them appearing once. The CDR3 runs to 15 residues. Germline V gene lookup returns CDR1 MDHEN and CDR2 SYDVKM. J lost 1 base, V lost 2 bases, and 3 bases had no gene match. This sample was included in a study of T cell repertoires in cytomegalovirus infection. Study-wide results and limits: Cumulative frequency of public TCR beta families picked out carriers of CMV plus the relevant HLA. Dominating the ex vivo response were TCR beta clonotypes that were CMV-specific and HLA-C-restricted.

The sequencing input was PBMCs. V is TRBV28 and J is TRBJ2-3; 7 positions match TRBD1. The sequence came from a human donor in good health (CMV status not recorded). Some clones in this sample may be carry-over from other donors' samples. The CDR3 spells CASSLGGQGTDTQYF. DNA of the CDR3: TGTGCCAGCAGTTTAGGCGGACAGGGCACAGATACGCAGTATTTT.